The clone carrying this T cell receptor beta chain was seen many times. Some clones are missing from TCRdb's copy, which holds only in-frame ones; the method was immunoSEQ multiplex PCR. The data contain about 85,000 clones, about 95% of them seen just once; the ten biggest clones take up less than 0.25%. This sample is drawn from a study of technical replicates of blood from several donors. With 1 base clipped from V and 8 bases from J, the junction kept 4 bases outside the gene matches. The CDR3 is 14 amino acids. CDR1 is SGHDN, CDR2 FVKESK, per germline. This chain uses TRBV14 with TRBJ2-1; 8 positions match TRBD2. The source material was T cells isolated from PBMCs. This sequence was found in a human donor in good health. The CDR3 bases are TGTGCCAGCAGCCAAGTGTCCGGGAGGGATGAGCAGTTCTTC. Translated: CASSQVSGRDEQFF.